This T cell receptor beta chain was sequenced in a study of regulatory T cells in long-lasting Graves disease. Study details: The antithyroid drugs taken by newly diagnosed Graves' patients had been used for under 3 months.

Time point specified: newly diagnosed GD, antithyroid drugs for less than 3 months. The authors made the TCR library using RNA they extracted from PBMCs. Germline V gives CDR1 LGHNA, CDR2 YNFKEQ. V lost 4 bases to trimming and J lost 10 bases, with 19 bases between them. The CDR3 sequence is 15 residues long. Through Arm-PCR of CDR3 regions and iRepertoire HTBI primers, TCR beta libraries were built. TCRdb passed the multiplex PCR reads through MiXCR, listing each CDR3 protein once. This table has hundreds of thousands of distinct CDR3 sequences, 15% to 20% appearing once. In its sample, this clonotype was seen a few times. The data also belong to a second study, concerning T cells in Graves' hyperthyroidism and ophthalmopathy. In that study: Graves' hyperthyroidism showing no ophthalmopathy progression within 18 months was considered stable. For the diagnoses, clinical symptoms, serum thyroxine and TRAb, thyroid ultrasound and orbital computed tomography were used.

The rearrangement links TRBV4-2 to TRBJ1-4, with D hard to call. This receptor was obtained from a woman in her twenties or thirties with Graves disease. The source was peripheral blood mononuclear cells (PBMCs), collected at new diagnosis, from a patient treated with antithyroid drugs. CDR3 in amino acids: CASSLAAGEARKLFF. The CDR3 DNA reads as TGTGCCAGCAGCCTGGCAGCAGGCGAAGCGAGAAAACTGTTTTTT.